What follows are 19 T cell receptor delta chains derived from one specimen sequenced in a study of Vδ1+ human thymocytes. Extracted RNA was reverse transcribed into cDNA. CDR3 amplicons came from multiplex PCR with pooled V-gene forward and constant-region reverse primers. TCRdb re-called the multiplex PCR reads via CATT. The sample has 70,000 or so delta-chain clones; about 35% are singletons. Their antigens remain unidentified. The study, taken as a whole, reports: Highly polyclonal TRG and TRD repertoires with Gaussian CDR3 length distributions appeared in thymus.

Sequences were obtained from Vdelta1+ gamma-delta thymocytes from the thymus. Subset indicated: FACS-sorted CD3+ TCRalphabeta- TCRVdelta1+ TCRVdelta2- thymocytes. Every receptor here comes from a boy younger than two who had congenital heart surgery.

Only a few counts were recorded for this clone. The chain couples TRDV1 to TRDJ1; 10 nucleotides agree with TRDD3. The junction had 11 bases not matched to a gene; V was cut back by 5 bases and J by 2 bases. The CDR3 is 17 residues long. Germline values: CDR1 TSWWSYY, CDR2 QGS. The CDR3 spells CALGFPLWGIPTDKLIF. CDR3 bases: TGTGCTCTTGGGTTTCCCCTTTGGGGGATACCTACCGATAAACTCATCTTT.

This clone has only a few counts. The same CDR3 also results from other DNA sequences found in this sample. The chain recombines TRDV1 with TRDJ1; TRDD3 matches 12 bases. This CDR3 is 22 amino acids long. CDR1 and CDR2 (germline): TSWWSYY, QGS. Losses at the gene ends were 3 bases for V and 0 bases for J; bases not matched to a gene: 20. CDR3 bases: TGTGCTCTTGGGGACCCACCTCCATCCTGGGGGATACGCGGGACCTACACCGATAAACTCATCTTT. It is translated as CALGDPPPSWGIRGTYTDKLIF.

This chain connects TRDV1 to TRDJ2; 9 nucleotides align to TRDD3. V lost 3 bases, J lost 8 bases, and 22 bases stayed unmatched. Germline CDR1 reads TSWWSYY; CDR2 reads QGS. This CDR3 region has 20 residues. CDR3 region: CALGEKLPDPGGWMGAQLFF. CDR3 DNA: TGTGCTCTTGGGGAGAAATTACCCGACCCTGGGGGATGGATGGGGGCACAACTCTTCTTT.

Regarding this clone: This CDR3 is also generated by other DNA sequences in the sample. The rearrangement uses TRDV1 and TRDJ1; 7 bases line up with TRDD2. Germline trimming cut 1 base from V and 2 bases from J; bases unmatched to any gene: 19. The germline V gene encodes CDR1 TSWWSYY and CDR2 QGS. The CDR3 has 20 residues. This chain's CDR3 is CALGERHRSYRGGPTDKLIF. As DNA, the CDR3 is TGTGCTCTTGGGGAACGGCACCGTTCCTACCGAGGGGGGCCTACCGATAAACTCATCTTT.

In the case of this clone: This could be a read error, since a much larger clone is one nucleotide away. The chain links TRDV2 to TRDJ1; D is unclear. Germline CDR1 is GEAIGNYY and CDR2 is EKD. The ends were cut back, 6 bases at V and 1 base at J, with 14 bases in the middle. The CDR3 totals 14 residues. CDR3 bases: TGTGCCTGTACCAAGTGTACAACCACCGATAAACTCATCTTT. Translated: CACTKCTTTDKLIF.

This clone has just a few counts. The chain employs TRDV1 and TRDJ1; TRDD3 aligns across 7 bases. Looked up from germline, CDR1 is TSWWSYY and CDR2 is QGS. V lost 7 bases to trimming and J lost 0 bases; unmatched junction nucleotides: 17. This CDR3 comprises 18 residues. The DNA for the CDR3 is TGTGCTCTTGATAAGGGGTTTACTGGGGCCTTGTACACCGATAAACTCATCTTT. It encodes CALDKGFTGALYTDKLIF.

The genes are TRDV1 and TRDJ1, with D hard to call. This CDR3 region has 15 residues. V lost 4 bases and J lost 4, with 16 bases in between. Per the germline V gene, CDR1 is TSWWSYY and CDR2 is QGS. The CDR3 sequence: CALGAYRERYDKLIF. For the CDR3, the DNA is TGTGCTCTTGGGGCGTACCGAGAACGTTACGATAAACTCATCTTT.

The chain recombines TRDV1 with TRDJ1, with TRDD3 matching 10 bases. The V gene's germline CDR1 is TSWWSYY and CDR2 QGS. Germline trimming cut 2 bases from V and 2 bases from J; bases unmatched to any gene: 14. The CDR3 totals 19 residues. The DNA for the CDR3 is TGTGCTCTTGGGGAAAGGACTACCTGGGGGATATTAAGGACCGATAAACTCATCTTT. Translating gives CALGERTTWGILRTDKLIF.

This clone occurred a few times. The chain couples TRDV1 to TRDJ1, with TRDD3 matching 8 bases. V lost 2 bases to trimming and J lost 0 bases; unmatched junction nucleotides: 11. Germline CDR1 reads TSWWSYY; CDR2 reads QGS. There are 18 residues in the CDR3. The CDR3 sequence is CALGESVEWGIYTDKLIF. DNA of the CDR3: TGTGCTCTTGGGGAATCTGTAGAGTGGGGGATTTACACCGATAAACTCATCTTT.

This clone was observed a few times. The genes are TRDV1 and TRDJ1, with 7 positions matching TRDD3. The CDR3 is made up of 15 amino acids. Per germline, CDR1 TSWWSYY and CDR2 QGS. V lost 6 bases and J lost 5; bases outside the gene matches: 12. CDR3 residues: CALGGGPAVVDKLIF. The DNA for the CDR3 is TGTGCTCTTGGTGGGGGACCCGCGGTAGTGGATAAACTCATCTTT.

This clone was found a few times. The rearrangement uses TRDV1 and TRDJ1; the match to TRDD3 covers 8 bases. From germline, CDR1 is TSWWSYY and CDR2 QGS. The CDR3 runs 24 residues. V trimming: 2 bases; J trimming: 2 bases; junction bases outside the gene matches: 31. CDR3 sequence reads: CALGEFFLSSPSGWGKSRTDKLIF. CDR3 nucleotides: TGTGCTCTTGGGGAATTTTTCTTATCGAGCCCTAGTGGCTGGGGGAAAAGTAGGACCGATAAACTCATCTTT.

This clone was detected a few times. The chain recombines TRDV1 with TRDJ1, with D possibly TRDD2 on 5 matching bases. V shed 2 bases and J shed 3 bases, with 13 bases lying between them. The CDR3 has 15 residues. Germline V gene sequence: CDR1 TSWWSYY, CDR2 QGS. The CDR3 reads CALGETPLRSDKLIF. The CDR3 DNA reads TGTGCTCTTGGGGAAACCCCCCTACGGTCCGATAAACTCATCTTT.

Details on this clone: This same CDR3 is encoded by further DNA sequences in the sample. The chain combines TRDV1 with TRDJ1; D gene uncertain. The CDR3 spans 15 residues. Germline assignment: CDR1 TSWWSYY and CDR2 QGS. Trimming took off 2 bases at V and 0 bases at J, with 10 bases between the two ends. The CDR3 nucleotides read TGTGCTCTTGGGGAAGTTGGCCCGTACACCGATAAACTCATCTTT. It codes for CALGEVGPYTDKLIF.

This clone showed up just a few times. The genes are TRDV1 and TRDJ1; D gene uncertain. Germline V gene sequence: CDR1 TSWWSYY, CDR2 QGS. There are 17 residues in the CDR3. The V and J ends lost 0 bases and 0 bases respectively, with 14 bases between them. CDR3 region: CALGELPSCPYTDKLIF. Here the CDR3 DNA reads TGTGCTCTTGGGGAACTCCCCAGTTGCCCGTACACCGATAAACTCATCTTT.

This clone has just a few counts. The J gene is TRDJ1, the V gene TRDV1, with 10 positions matching TRDD3. The J segment lost 0 bases and the V segment lost 5 bases, leaving 24 bases of the junction unmatched. CDR1 and CDR2 (germline): TSWWSYY, QGS. This CDR3 is 22 amino acids long. This CDR3 reads CALGTTGVPTGGSFEDTDKLIF. The CDR3, as DNA: TGTGCTCTTGGGACCACCGGGGTGCCGACTGGGGGATCTTTCGAAGACACCGATAAACTCATCTTT.

This clone occurred a few times. The rearrangement joins TRDV1 to TRDJ1; 10 bases line up with TRDD3. J was trimmed by 2 bases and V by 2 bases; bases with no gene match: 17. Looked up from germline, CDR1 is TSWWSYY and CDR2 is QGS. The CDR3 has 20 residues. The CDR3 region has the DNA TGTGCTCTTGGGGAATTCTTTCCCCCGGAAGTACTGGGGGATACCGATAAACTCATCTTT. The encoded protein is CALGEFFPPEVLGDTDKLIF.

The chain has TRDV1 and TRDJ1; D possibly corresponds to TRDD3 (7 bases). The CDR3 sequence is 22 residues long. V was clipped by 4 bases and J by 0 bases, with 33 bases between them. Per the germline V gene, CDR1 is TSWWSYY and CDR2 is QGS. CDR3 sequence: CALGGTYRASFPTGDYTDKLIF. CDR3 nucleotide sequence: TGTGCTCTTGGGGGGACTTATAGAGCTTCCTTCCCCACTGGGGATTACACCGATAAACTCATCTTT.

J is TRDJ1 and V is TRDV1; TRDD3 matches 7 bases. V dropped 0 bases and J dropped 3; count of bases not matched to a gene: 19. The CDR3 spans 20 residues. Germline values: CDR1 TSWWSYY, CDR2 QGS. CDR3 coding DNA: TGTGCTCTTGGGGAACTTCCCAGGCAAGGGGGATTAAAGCAGGCCGATAAACTCATCTTT. It codes for CALGELPRQGGLKQADKLIF.

This clone turned up a few times. The rearrangement links TRDV1 to TRDJ1; 9 bases agree with TRDD2. The germline V gene encodes CDR1 TSWWSYY and CDR2 QGS. The CDR3 has 17 amino acids. Unmatched junction bases numbered 12, after V lost 1 base and J lost 6 bases. CDR3 loop: CALGERPSYVVPYKLIF. Here the CDR3 DNA reads TGTGCTCTTGGGGAACGCCCTTCCTACGTTGTACCCTATAAACTCATCTTT.